One and the same sample provided the 23 T cell receptor beta chains below, sequenced in a study of cytotoxic CD8 clonotypes in ibrutinib-treated CLL. Sequenced by immunoSEQ multiplex PCR; TCRdb stores in-frame clones only, minus some. Here the sample spans approximately 350,000 clones, roughly 70% being singletons. The material was PBMCs, obtained after 36 months of ibrutinib treatment. These TCRs come from a human donor with chronic lymphocytic leukemia.

V is TRBV7-2 and J is TRBJ2-5; perhaps TRBD1 as D (5 bases). This CDR3 contains 13 residues. The V gene's germline CDR1 is SGHTA and CDR2 FQGNSA. V was clipped by 3 bases and J by 4 bases, with 9 bases between them. The chain's CDR3 is CASSFAQGETQYF. DNA of the CDR3: TGTGCCAGCAGCTTTGCCCAGGGAGAGACCCAGTACTTC.

The chain joins TRBV5-6 to TRBJ1-2; D is unclear. CDR1 SGHDT and CDR2 YYEEEE come from the germline V gene. The V gene lost 2 bases and the J gene lost 6 bases, with 11 bases spanning the gap. There are 13 residues in the CDR3. The CDR3 spells CASSFESFNGYTF. DNA of the CDR3: TGTGCCAGCAGCTTCGAGTCATTCAATGGCTACACCTTC.

The chain has TRBV6-5 and TRBJ2-7; D is ambiguous. The germline V gene encodes CDR1 MNHEY and CDR2 SVGAGI. The CDR3 runs to 13 residues. V was shortened by 6 bases and J by 3 bases, with 12 bases between the two germline ends. CDR3 bases: TGTGCCAGCAGCTATGGACCGATCTACGAGCAGTACTTC. Its protein is CASSYGPIYEQYF.

This clone was observed once. The chain has TRBV19 and TRBJ2-5; 7 positions match TRBD1. CDR3 size: 14 residues. Germline trimming cut 9 bases from V and 5 bases from J; bases unmatched to any gene: 12. Germline CDR1 and CDR2: LNHDA and SQIVND (reference sequence). This chain's CDR3 is CASRQKGAGETQYF. As DNA, the CDR3 is TGTGCCAGCCGCCAAAAGGGGGCCGGGGAGACCCAGTACTTC.

The V gene is TRBV28, the J gene TRBJ2-3; perhaps TRBD2 as D (6 bases). V was shortened by 3 bases and J by 1 base, with 20 bases between the two germline ends. The CDR3 is made up of 18 amino acids. The V gene's germline CDR1 is MDHEN and CDR2 SYDVKM. The CDR3 protein is CASSLFRLGATRTDTQYF. CDR3 nucleotides: TGTGCCAGCAGTTTGTTCCGACTAGGGGCGACTCGCACAGATACGCAGTATTTT.

The CDR3 DNA reads as TGCGCCAGCAGTGAGTCTGCAGGGATAAACCCTGAAGCTTTCTTT. It translates to CASSESAGINPEAFF. The chain uses TRBV10-2 and TRBJ1-1; D possibly corresponds to TRBD1 (5 bases). The ends were cut back, 0 bases at V and 6 bases at J, with 14 bases in the middle. The germline CDR1 and CDR2 sequences are WSHSY and SAAADI. This CDR3 comprises 15 residues.

V is TRBV5-5 and J is TRBJ2-7; 8 bases line up with TRBD1. The J segment lost 4 bases and the V segment lost 4 bases, leaving 19 bases of the junction unmatched. The CDR3 totals 18 residues. Germline V gene sequence: CDR1 SGHKS, CDR2 YYEKEE (reference sequence). CDR3 coding DNA: TGTGCCAGCAGCCTACTACCGCGACCGAGAGACAGGGGTTACGAGCAGTACTTC. Its translation is CASSLLPRPRDRGYEQYF.

The chain uses TRBV4-1 and TRBJ2-1, with TRBD2 matching 12 bases. The junction had 19 bases not matched to a gene; V was cut back by 0 bases and J by 7 bases. CDR3 length equals 21 residues. Per the germline V gene, CDR1 is MGHRA and CDR2 is YSYEKL. CDR3 DNA sequence: TGCGCCAGCAGCCAAGATTACCGCACTAGCGGGAGGACGGCCCACAGGAATGAGCAGTTCTTC. Protein sequence: CASSQDYRTSGRTAHRNEQFF.

V and J are TRBV19 and TRBJ2-7, with 8 nucleotides matching TRBD1. This CDR3 has 15 amino acids. V shed 6 bases, J shed 5 bases, and the junction held 12 bases outside the gene matches. Per germline, CDR1 LNHDA and CDR2 SQIVND (reference sequence). The CDR3 sequence is CASRIQDAGGHEQYF. In DNA form, the CDR3 reads TGTGCCAGTAGGATCCAAGACGCAGGGGGCCACGAGCAGTACTTC.

V usage is TRBV27 and J usage is TRBJ2-1; D perhaps matches TRBD1 (5 bases). The CDR3 sequence is 13 residues long. V was shortened by 4 bases and J by 6 bases, with 10 bases between the two germline ends. CDR1 and CDR2 from the germline V gene are MNHEY and SMNVEV (reference sequence). CDR3 nucleotide sequence: TGTGCCAGCAGTTCCAGACAGACCAATGAGCAGTTCTTC. This translates into CASSSRQTNEQFF.

The CDR3 region is CASSEGLAGVAVQETQYF. For the CDR3, the DNA is TGCGCCAGCAGTGAAGGACTAGCGGGGGTGGCCGTCCAAGAGACCCAGTACTTC. The genes are TRBV10-1 and TRBJ2-5, with 13 bases fitting TRBD2. The CDR3 is 18 amino acids. The J segment lost 1 base and the V segment lost 3 bases, leaving 8 bases of the junction unmatched. Germline lookup yields CDR1 WNHNN and CDR2 SYGVQD (reference sequence).

The chain recombines TRBV6-5 with TRBJ2-7, with 12 bases identical to TRBD2. With V trimmed by 5 bases and J by 5 bases, 7 bases remained unmatched. Looked up from germline, CDR1 is MNHEY and CDR2 is SVGAGI. CDR3 size: 15 residues. CDR3 DNA sequence: TGTGCCAGCAGTCCCCGGACTAGCGGGGTGAACGAGCAGTACTTC. It is translated as CASSPRTSGVNEQYF.

CDR3 protein: CASSPHEAKNIQYF. CDR3 coding DNA: TGTGCCAGCAGCCCCCATGAAGCCAAAAACATTCAGTACTTC. The rearrangement links TRBV6-5 to TRBJ2-4; no definite D call. CDR1 MNHEY and CDR2 SVGAGI come from the germline V gene. The CDR3 is 14 residues long. Trimming cost V 6 bases and J 0 bases, with 9 bases left between them.

This chain connects TRBV4-3 to TRBJ2-2; no firm D call. Germline V gives CDR1 LGHNA, CDR2 YSLEER. The CDR3 spans 16 residues. Trimming removed 0 bases from V and 1 base from J, with 9 bases in between. CDR3 bases: TGCGCCAGCAGCCAAGACCTACCAGGGAACACCGGGGAGCTGTTTTTT. Translated, it gives CASSQDLPGNTGELFF.

The J gene is TRBJ2-3, the V gene TRBV5-1; tentative D call: TRBD2 (6 bases). The germline V and J ends were trimmed by 4 bases and 0 bases, with 12 bases remaining between them. Germline loops: CDR1 SGHRS, CDR2 YFSETQ. The CDR3 totals 15 residues. Here the CDR3 DNA reads TGCGCCAGCAGCCTACAAAGCGGGAGCACAGATACGCAGTATTTT. Its translation: CASSLQSGSTDTQYF.

This CDR3 reads CASSQSLGQGVNTEAFF. CDR3 nucleotide sequence: TGCGCCAGCAGCCAGAGCCTAGGACAGGGGGTCAACACTGAAGCTTTCTTT. The chain links TRBV5-1 to TRBJ1-1, with 10 bases that match TRBD1. Trimming at V came to 4 bases and at J to 2 bases, leaving 11 bases not matched to a gene. This CDR3 contains 17 residues. Germline CDR1 reads SGHRS; CDR2 reads YFSETQ.

This chain connects TRBV15 to TRBJ2-7, with 8 bases fitting TRBD2. The CDR3 consists of 16 residues. The ends lost 0 bases at V and 2 bases at J; junction bases unmatched: 6. Germline assignment: CDR1 LNHNV and CDR2 YYDKDF (reference sequence). The CDR3 sequence: CATSRDSGTPAYEQYF. The CDR3 region has the DNA TGTGCCACCAGCAGAGATAGCGGGACACCTGCCTACGAGCAGTACTTC.

CDR3 sequence reads: CASSKLGWGTRGPNEQFF. The CDR3 nucleotides are TGTGCCAGCAGCAAATTGGGTTGGGGGACTAGGGGGCCGAATGAGCAGTTCTTC. This rearrangement joins TRBV7-8 to TRBJ2-1; D may be TRBD2 (8 bases). From germline, CDR1 is SGHVS and CDR2 FQNEAQ. With 5 bases removed from V and 7 bases from J, the gap between germline ends came to 27 bases. This CDR3 contains 18 residues.

V usage is TRBV28 and J usage is TRBJ1-4; 8 bases are shared with TRBD1. J was trimmed by 6 bases and V by 10 bases; bases with no gene match: 13. The CDR3 spans 15 residues. From germline, CDR1 is MDHEN and CDR2 SYDVKM. CDR3 nucleotide sequence: TGTGCCACCAGCTCACAGGGGGAACCTTATGAAAAACTGTTTTTT. Translated: CATSSQGEPYEKLFF. The whole variable domain, remainder taken from reference TRBV28 and TRBJ1-4, is DVKVTQSSRYLVKRTGEKVFLECVQDMDHENMFWYRQDPGLGLRLIYFSYDVKMKEKGDIPEGYSVSREKKERFSLILESASTNQTSMYLCATSSQGEPYEKLFFGSGTQLSVL.

The V gene is TRBV9, the J gene TRBJ2-1; D not certain. The CDR3 is 17 residues long. Deletions cut 0 bases from V and 0 bases from J, with 13 bases between. The germline V gene has CDR1 SGDLS and CDR2 YYNGEE. Written as DNA, the CDR3 is TGTGCCAGCAGCGTAGGGTCAGGCAGTAACTCCTACAATGAGCAGTTCTTC. Encoded protein: CASSVGSGSNSYNEQFF. Filled out from reference TRBV9 and TRBJ2-1, the complete variable domain reads DSGVTQTPKHLITATGQRVTLRCSPRSGDLSVYWYQQSLDQGLQFLIQYYNGEERAKGNILERFSAQQFPDLHSELNLSSLELGDSALYFCASSVGSGSNSYNEQFFGPGTRLTVL.

The chain uses TRBV10-3 and TRBJ1-1; TRBD1 aligns across 7 bases. CDR1 ENHRY and CDR2 SYGVKD come from the germline V gene. CDR3 length: 15 amino acids. V was clipped by 4 bases and J by 1 base; unmatched bases: 6. DNA for the CDR3: TGTGCCATCAGTGGACAGGGATGGGGGAACACTGAAGCTTTCTTT. Residues: CAISGQGWGNTEAFF.

The V call is TRBV5-1, the J call TRBJ2-1, with D perhaps given as TRBD1 or TRBD2 (5 bases each). The CDR3 loop spans 16 amino acids. The V end was cut by 2 bases, the J end by 7 bases, with 19 bases between. The germline CDR1 and CDR2 sequences are SGHRS and YFSETQ. The CDR3 DNA reads as TGCGCCAGCAGCTTCCGGGAACAGGCCGGGGCGAATGAGCAGTTCTTC. Encoded protein: CASSFREQAGANEQFF.

This chain connects TRBV6-6 to TRBJ2-2; D is unresolved. Germline CDR1 MNHNY, CDR2 SVGAGI (reference sequence). V shed 2 bases and J shed 2 bases, with 9 bases lying between them. There are 15 residues in the CDR3. CDR3 bases: TGTGCCAGCAGTTACACCCTCGGCAACACCGGGGAGCTGTTTTTT. Residues: CASSYTLGNTGELFF.